Listed below are T cell receptor beta chains from one sample, sequenced in a study of OX40 agonist ivuxolimab in advanced cancers. Data came from immunoSEQ multiplex PCR; TCRdb stores just in-frame clones and leaves some out. Of some 97,000 clones detected, 75% to 95% appear once; the ten largest clones hold roughly 0.56%. The source was CD4+ or CD8+ T cells sorted from blood, collected in a trial of the OX40 agonist ivuxolimab. These receptors all stem from an adult with an advanced solid tumor such as melanoma, head and neck, liver or kidney cancer. CDR3s include the opening cysteine and the closing phenylalanine or tryptophan. The D gene is left open where the match is weak. For some rows the clone size is stated as once, few or many, or as a class when expanded; others skip it.

cdr3_length: 15; v_call: TRBV19; j_call: TRBJ1-3; d_call: NA; clone_size: NA; cdr3_aa: CASRADRRSGNTIYF; cdr3_nt: TGTGCCAGTAGGGCCGACAGGCGATCTGGAAACACCATATATTTT
cdr3_length: 14; v_call: TRBV7-8; j_call: TRBJ2-5; d_call: TRBD1; clone_size: NA; cdr3_aa: CASSLGTGRETQYF; cdr3_nt: TGTGCCAGCAGCTTAGGGACAGGGCGGGAGACCCAGTACTTC
cdr3_length: 16; v_call: TRBV10-3; j_call: TRBJ2-1; d_call: NA; clone_size: NA; cdr3_aa: CAISESETRGWDEQFF; cdr3_nt: TGTGCCATCAGTGAGTCGGAGACTAGAGGGTGGGATGAGCAGTTCTTC
cdr3_length: 16; v_call: TRBV6-5; j_call: TRBJ2-3; d_call: NA; clone_size: NA; cdr3_aa: CASSYSRRGLEDTQYF; cdr3_nt: TGTGCCAGCAGTTACTCTAGGAGGGGGCTGGAAGATACGCAGTATTTT
cdr3_length: 16; v_call: TRBV5-1; j_call: TRBJ2-1; d_call: NA; clone_size: NA; cdr3_aa: CASSLSGGQTYNEQFF; cdr3_nt: TGCGCCAGCAGCTTGTCCGGGGGACAGACCTACAATGAGCAGTTCTTC
cdr3_length: 13; v_call: TRBV29-1; j_call: TRBJ2-3; d_call: NA; clone_size: NA; cdr3_aa: CSVDGRGTDTQYF; cdr3_nt: TGCAGCGTTGATGGTAGGGGCACAGATACGCAGTATTTT
cdr3_length: 12; v_call: TRBV28; j_call: TRBJ2-2; d_call: NA; clone_size: once; cdr3_aa: CASSLFSGELFF; cdr3_nt: TGTGCCAGCAGTTTATTTTCCGGGGAGCTGTTTTTT
cdr3_length: 15; v_call: TRBV19; j_call: TRBJ2-7; d_call: NA; clone_size: NA; cdr3_aa: CASSIGGTRAYEQYF; cdr3_nt: TGTGCCAGTAGTATAGGAGGTACGAGGGCCTACGAGCAGTACTTC
cdr3_length: 14; v_call: TRBV6-5; j_call: TRBJ1-2; d_call: NA; clone_size: NA; cdr3_aa: CASSYSMGARGYTF; cdr3_nt: TGTGCCAGCAGTTACTCGATGGGGGCGCGTGGCTACACCTTC
cdr3_length: 14; v_call: TRBV27; j_call: TRBJ2-1; d_call: NA; clone_size: NA; cdr3_aa: CASSLVAGRDEQFF; cdr3_nt: TGTGCCAGCAGTTTGGTGGCAGGGCGAGATGAGCAGTTCTTC
cdr3_length: 13; v_call: TRBV7-2; j_call: TRBJ2-7; d_call: NA; clone_size: NA; cdr3_aa: CASSTRADYEQYF; cdr3_nt: TGTGCCAGCAGCACCCGGGCCGATTACGAGCAGTACTTC
cdr3_length: 14; v_call: TRBV4-2; j_call: TRBJ1-5; d_call: TRBD1; clone_size: NA; cdr3_aa: CASSHTGANQPQHF; cdr3_nt: TGTGCCAGCAGCCACACAGGGGCCAATCAGCCCCAGCATTTT
cdr3_length: 13; v_call: TRBV7-9; j_call: TRBJ2-1; d_call: TRBD1; clone_size: NA; cdr3_aa: CASSLPGGPRQFF; cdr3_nt: TGTGCCAGCAGCTTACCAGGGGGCCCGCGGCAGTTCTTC
cdr3_length: 15; v_call: TRBV5-1; j_call: TRBJ2-7; d_call: TRBD1; clone_size: NA; cdr3_aa: CASRRTTGGSYEQYF; cdr3_nt: TGCGCCAGCAGACGCACGACAGGGGGCAGCTACGAGCAGTACTTC
cdr3_length: 13; v_call: TRBV4-1; j_call: TRBJ1-1; d_call: NA; clone_size: NA; cdr3_aa: CASSQDLGREAFF; cdr3_nt: TGCGCCAGCAGCCAAGATCTGGGGAGGGAAGCTTTCTTT
cdr3_length: 15; v_call: TRBV28; j_call: TRBJ1-2; d_call: TRBD1; clone_size: NA; cdr3_aa: CASSPWDRVNYGYTF; cdr3_nt: TGTGCCAGCAGTCCCTGGGACAGGGTAAACTATGGCTACACCTTC
cdr3_length: 15; v_call: TRBV7-3; j_call: TRBJ2-1; d_call: NA; clone_size: NA; cdr3_aa: CASSPGVFVENEQFF; cdr3_nt: TGTGCCAGCAGCCCAGGGGTTTTTGTCGAGAATGAGCAGTTCTTC
cdr3_length: 16; v_call: TRBV5-1; j_call: TRBJ2-5; d_call: NA; clone_size: NA; cdr3_aa: CASSLAAPQRQETQYF; cdr3_nt: TGCGCCAGCAGCTTGGCCGCTCCCCAAAGGCAAGAGACCCAGTACTTC
cdr3_length: 13; v_call: TRBV6-1; j_call: TRBJ2-5; d_call: NA; clone_size: once; cdr3_aa: CASFQGSPETQYF; cdr3_nt: TGTGCCAGTTTCCAAGGGAGTCCGGAGACCCAGTACTTC
cdr3_length: 12; v_call: TRBV7-2; j_call: TRBJ2-7; d_call: NA; clone_size: NA; cdr3_aa: CASSLLNYEQYF; cdr3_nt: TGTGCCAGCAGCTTACTGAACTACGAGCAGTACTTC
cdr3_length: 13; v_call: TRBV6-6; j_call: TRBJ1-1; d_call: NA; clone_size: NA; cdr3_aa: CASSYELLGEAFF; cdr3_nt: TGTGCCAGCAGCTACGAACTCTTGGGTGAAGCTTTCTTT
cdr3_length: 19; v_call: TRBV11-2; j_call: TRBJ1-4; d_call: TRBD1; clone_size: NA; cdr3_aa: CASSLDPGQGSLEGEKLFF; cdr3_nt: TGTGCCAGCAGCTTAGACCCGGGACAGGGTTCCCTGGAAGGTGAAAAACTGTTTTTT
cdr3_length: 15; v_call: TRBV10-3; j_call: TRBJ2-5; d_call: NA; clone_size: NA; cdr3_aa: CAISESGAAQETQYF; cdr3_nt: TGTGCCATCAGTGAGTCGGGAGCGGCTCAAGAGACCCAGTACTTC
cdr3_length: 13; v_call: TRBV7-8; j_call: TRBJ2-7; d_call: TRBD1; clone_size: NA; cdr3_aa: CASTSTGVREQYF; cdr3_nt: TGTGCCAGCACATCTACAGGGGTCCGCGAGCAGTACTTC
cdr3_length: 16; v_call: TRBV28; j_call: TRBJ1-4; d_call: TRBD1; clone_size: NA; cdr3_aa: CASSLWGQAGDEKLFF; cdr3_nt: TGTGCCAGCAGTTTATGGGGACAGGCCGGGGATGAAAAACTGTTTTTT
cdr3_length: 16; v_call: TRBV28; j_call: TRBJ2-1; d_call: TRBD2; clone_size: NA; cdr3_aa: CASTVSGLAGRHEQFF; cdr3_nt: TGTGCCAGCACTGTATCCGGACTAGCGGGAAGACATGAGCAGTTCTTC
cdr3_length: 15; v_call: TRBV28; j_call: TRBJ1-5; d_call: NA; clone_size: NA; cdr3_aa: CASSSRERGNQPQHF; cdr3_nt: TGTGCCAGCAGTTCAAGGGAGCGTGGCAATCAGCCCCAGCATTTT
cdr3_length: 15; v_call: TRBV28; j_call: TRBJ1-5; d_call: NA; clone_size: NA; cdr3_aa: CASSQQVGGNQPQHF; cdr3_nt: TGTGCCAGCAGCCAGCAAGTGGGTGGTAATCAGCCCCAGCATTTT
cdr3_length: 16; v_call: TRBV28; j_call: TRBJ2-7; d_call: TRBD1; clone_size: NA; cdr3_aa: CASSTPQGNKAYEQYF; cdr3_nt: TGTGCCAGCAGTACCCCACAGGGGAATAAGGCCTACGAGCAGTACTTC
cdr3_length: 16; v_call: TRBV5-1; j_call: TRBJ2-7; d_call: TRBD1; clone_size: NA; cdr3_aa: CASSFRPGQGVSEQYF; cdr3_nt: TGCGCCAGCAGCTTCCGCCCGGGACAGGGAGTCTCCGAGCAGTACTTC
cdr3_length: 14; v_call: TRBV19; j_call: TRBJ1-5; d_call: NA; clone_size: NA; cdr3_aa: CATAEQGTGQPQHF; cdr3_nt: TGTGCCACCGCAGAGCAGGGAACGGGTCAGCCCCAGCATTTT
cdr3_length: 12; v_call: TRBV6-1; j_call: TRBJ2-7; d_call: NA; clone_size: NA; cdr3_aa: CASSVAFYEQYF; cdr3_nt: TGTGCCAGCAGTGTAGCCTTCTACGAGCAGTACTTC
cdr3_length: 15; v_call: TRBV5-8; j_call: TRBJ2-1; d_call: NA; clone_size: NA; cdr3_aa: CASSSGQGGWNEQFF; cdr3_nt: NA
cdr3_length: 13; v_call: TRBV7-2; j_call: TRBJ1-4; d_call: TRBD1; clone_size: NA; cdr3_aa: CASSGDRGEKLFF; cdr3_nt: TGTGCCAGCAGTGGGGACAGGGGGGAAAAACTGTTTTTT
cdr3_length: 12; v_call: TRBV6-1; j_call: TRBJ2-4; d_call: NA; clone_size: NA; cdr3_aa: CASSELGTIQYF; cdr3_nt: TGTGCCAGCAGTGAACTGGGCACCATTCAGTACTTC
cdr3_length: 14; v_call: TRBV19; j_call: TRBJ2-5; d_call: NA; clone_size: NA; cdr3_aa: CASSIPGWGETQYF; cdr3_nt: TGTGCCAGTAGTATCCCCGGCTGGGGTGAGACCCAGTACTTC
cdr3_length: 16; v_call: TRBV5-6; j_call: TRBJ2-6; d_call: NA; clone_size: NA; cdr3_aa: CASSFLRGTGANVLTF; cdr3_nt: TGTGCCAGCAGCTTTTTAAGGGGGACTGGGGCCAACGTCCTGACTTTC
cdr3_length: 17; v_call: TRBV6-4; j_call: TRBJ2-6; d_call: TRBD1; clone_size: NA; cdr3_aa: CASGDRGLLEGANVLTF; cdr3_nt: TGTGCCAGCGGAGACAGGGGTCTCTTAGAGGGGGCCAACGTCCTGACTTTC
cdr3_length: 17; v_call: TRBV5-1; j_call: TRBJ2-1; d_call: TRBD2; clone_size: NA; cdr3_aa: CASSYLQGGSSYNEQFF; cdr3_nt: TGCGCCAGCAGTTACCTCCAGGGCGGGAGCAGCTACAATGAGCAGTTCTTC
cdr3_length: 15; v_call: TRBV7-2; j_call: TRBJ2-7; d_call: TRBD2; clone_size: NA; cdr3_aa: CASSLEGRVYYEQYF; cdr3_nt: TGTGCCAGCAGCTTAGAGGGGAGGGTCTACTACGAGCAGTACTTC
cdr3_length: 15; v_call: TRBV1; j_call: TRBJ1-2; d_call: NA; clone_size: NA; cdr3_aa: CTSSQGRGGGGGYTF; cdr3_nt: TGCACCAGCAGCCAGGGGAGAGGAGGGGGAGGTGGCTACACCTTC
cdr3_length: 13; v_call: TRBV2; j_call: TRBJ2-5; d_call: NA; clone_size: NA; cdr3_aa: CASKEQQDVTQYF; cdr3_nt: TGTGCCAGCAAAGAACAACAAGACGTTACCCAGTACTTC
cdr3_length: 16; v_call: TRBV7-8; j_call: TRBJ1-2; d_call: NA; clone_size: NA; cdr3_aa: CASSLEIFRRTYGYTF; cdr3_nt: TGTGCCAGCAGCTTAGAGATTTTCAGAAGGACCTATGGCTACACCTTC
cdr3_length: 14; v_call: TRBV19; j_call: TRBJ1-2; d_call: NA; clone_size: NA; cdr3_aa: CASSNGRTNYGYTF; cdr3_nt: TGTGCCAGTAGTAATGGACGGACTAACTATGGCTACACCTTC
cdr3_length: 15; v_call: TRBV7-9; j_call: TRBJ1-5; d_call: NA; clone_size: NA; cdr3_aa: CASSSGDTNNQPQHF; cdr3_nt: TGTGCCAGCAGCTCCGGGGACACCAATAATCAGCCCCAGCATTTT